The T cell receptor (beta chain) described here comes from a study of monozygotic twins with cystic fibrosis (dated by TCRdb to the early 2020s). A note on the overall study: Around 3 micrograms of fragmented DNA went through approximately 16 PCR cycles to produce barcoded libraries. The study compared TCR beta repertoires within and between 16 monozygotic twin pairs with cystic fibrosis to assess genetic influence on V and J gene usage. Made up mostly of children and adolescents, the cohort included ten female and six male twin pairs ranging in age from roughly 2.0 to 36.4 years, with a median of roughly 9 years. On the day of blood sampling, twins were ranked among over a thousand cohort participants for weight-for-height and for FEVPerc (FEV1 disease centile). Data for three of the twin pairs had been reported previously in another context.

Findings and caveats that apply to the study as a whole: V gene usage was most similar to the co-twin for 13 of 16 pairs, and J usage for 8 of 16 pairs, suggesting genetic constraints. Significantly higher nucleotide-identical clonotype sharing was observed within monozygotic CF twin pairs than between unrelated CF individuals (P = 0.000026, Mann-Whitney). Only a small cohort was studied, and no association of shared CDR3 numbers with age, concordance or disease severity was found. Simpson clonality tended to be low (median around 0.0095), which suggests a naive-dominated repertoire, although clonality was higher in the most severely affected patients.

V is trimmed back by 6 bases and J by 4 bases, and the junction contains 11 bases that no gene match accounts for. The CDR3 covers 15 residues, taking in both the cysteine and the phenylalanine. Only CDR3 DNA is held: 45 bases, read in frame from base 1. The germline V gene encodes CDR1 MNHEY and CDR2 SMNVEV (reference sequence). The twin pairs came from the European Cystic Fibrosis Twin and Sibling Study Cohort, which recruited patients from over 150 CF clinics across 14 European countries. Zygosity and CFTR genotype were verified in-house, with zygosity tested by multiplex PCR of nine short tandem repeat loci. Each twin gave a peripheral blood sample, and clinical parameters were documented on that same day of blood sampling. Phenol/chloroform extraction was used to isolate genomic DNA from peripheral blood cells, and the DNA was then kept in TE buffer at 4 degrees C. Notes on this clone: Its target antigen remains unknown. Base qualities are not recorded, but no much larger clone differs from it by a single base.

Following the manufacturer's instructions, the researchers used the immunoSEQ immune profiling system to amplify TCR beta CDR3 regions via multiplex PCR. An Illumina NextSeq system was used for sequencing. On the authors' methods: Sequence data were processed on the immunoSEQ Analyzer platform, and clonality was calculated as the square root of Simpson's index of productive rearrangements. Similarity in V and J usage was measured by Jensen-Shannon distance, and OLGA was used to compute CDR3 generation probabilities. Shared CDR3 sequences were searched against the immuneACCESS database (August 2020) and VDJdb (December 2020). The table comes from immuneACCESS by way of TCRdb, which keeps in-frame sequences with V and J called. Part of the clones is missing from these tables; in studies checked, under half for an unresolved V gene and the rest for unknown reasons. D and trimming were read from the DNA, whereas the V and J calls and clone size are those reported in that table. In all, the sample holds around 33,000 clones, and approximately 80% of those were seen once. Around 1.5% of the sample goes to the ten largest clones.

Sequencing used blood. This TCR was sampled from a girl aged 2 to 9 with cystic fibrosis. The chain is encoded by TRBV27 joined to TRBJ2-7; TRBD1 agrees with 8 junctional bases. The CDR3 reads CASSRGQVIPYEQYF. The DNA sequence is as follows: TGTGCCAGCAGCAGGGGACAGGTGATACCTTACGAGCAGTACTTC.